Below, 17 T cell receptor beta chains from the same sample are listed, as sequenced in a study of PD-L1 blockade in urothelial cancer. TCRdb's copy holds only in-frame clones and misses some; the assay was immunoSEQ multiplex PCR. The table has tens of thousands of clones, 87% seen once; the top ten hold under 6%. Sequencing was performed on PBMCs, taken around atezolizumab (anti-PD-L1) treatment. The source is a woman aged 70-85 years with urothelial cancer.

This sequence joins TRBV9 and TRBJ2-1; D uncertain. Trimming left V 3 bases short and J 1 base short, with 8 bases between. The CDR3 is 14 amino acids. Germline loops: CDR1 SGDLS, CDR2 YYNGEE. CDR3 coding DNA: TGTGCCAGCAGCGGCCGGTCGTCCTACAATGAGCAGTTCTTC. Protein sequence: CASSGRSSYNEQFF.

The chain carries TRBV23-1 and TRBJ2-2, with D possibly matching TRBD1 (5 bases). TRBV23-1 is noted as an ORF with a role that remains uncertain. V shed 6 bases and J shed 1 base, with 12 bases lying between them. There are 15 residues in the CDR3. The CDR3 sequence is CASRKQVRNTGELFF. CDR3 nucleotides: TGCGCCAGCAGAAAACAGGTCCGGAACACCGGGGAGCTGTTTTTT.

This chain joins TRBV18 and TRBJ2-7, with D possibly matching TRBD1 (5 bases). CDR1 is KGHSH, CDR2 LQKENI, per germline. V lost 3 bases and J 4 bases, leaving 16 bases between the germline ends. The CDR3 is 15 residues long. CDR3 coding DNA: TGTGCCAGCTCACCCCAGGGTGTACTCCCGTACGAGCAGTACTTC. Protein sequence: CASSPQGVLPYEQYF.

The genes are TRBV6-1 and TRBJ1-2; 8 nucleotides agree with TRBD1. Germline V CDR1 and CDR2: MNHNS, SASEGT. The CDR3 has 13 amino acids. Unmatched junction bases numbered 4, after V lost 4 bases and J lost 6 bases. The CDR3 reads CASSGPTGDGYTF. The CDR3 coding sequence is TGTGCCAGCAGTGGGCCGACAGGGGATGGCTACACCTTC.

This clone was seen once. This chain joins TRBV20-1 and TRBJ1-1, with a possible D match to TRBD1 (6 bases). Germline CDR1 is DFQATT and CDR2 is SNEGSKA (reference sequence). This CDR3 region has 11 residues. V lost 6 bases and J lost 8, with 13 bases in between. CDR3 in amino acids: CSASRQAEAFF. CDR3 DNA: TGCAGTGCGAGTCGACAGGCCGAAGCTTTCTTT.

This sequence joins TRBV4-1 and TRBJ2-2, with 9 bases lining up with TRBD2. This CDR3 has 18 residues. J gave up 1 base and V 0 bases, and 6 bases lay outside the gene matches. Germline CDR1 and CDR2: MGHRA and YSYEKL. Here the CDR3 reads CASSQDLWTSVNTGELFF. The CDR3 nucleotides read TGCGCCAGCAGCCAAGACCTCTGGACTAGCGTGAACACCGGGGAGCTGTTTTTT.

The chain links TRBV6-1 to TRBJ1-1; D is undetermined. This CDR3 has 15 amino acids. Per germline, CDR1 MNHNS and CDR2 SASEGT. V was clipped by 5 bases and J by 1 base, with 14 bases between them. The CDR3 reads CASSSPAGKNTEAFF. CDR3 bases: TGTGCCAGCAGTTCTCCCGCAGGCAAGAACACTGAAGCTTTCTTT.

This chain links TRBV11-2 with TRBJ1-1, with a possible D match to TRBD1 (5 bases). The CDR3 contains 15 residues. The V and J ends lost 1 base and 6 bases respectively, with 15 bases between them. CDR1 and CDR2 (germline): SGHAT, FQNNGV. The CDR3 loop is CASSLVFSGTPEAFF. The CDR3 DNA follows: TGTGCCAGCAGCTTAGTTTTTTCAGGGACTCCTGAAGCTTTCTTT.

The CDR3 sequence: CATGGGTGGVETQYF. The DNA of the CDR3 is TGTGCCACTGGGGGGGGGACAGGGGGTGTGGAGACCCAGTACTTC. V is TRBV19 and J is TRBJ2-5, with 11 bases lining up with TRBD1. Germline loops: CDR1 LNHDA, CDR2 SQIVND (reference sequence). The V gene end was trimmed by 10 bases and the J gene end by 5 bases; junction bases not matched to a gene: 12. The CDR3 is 15 residues long.

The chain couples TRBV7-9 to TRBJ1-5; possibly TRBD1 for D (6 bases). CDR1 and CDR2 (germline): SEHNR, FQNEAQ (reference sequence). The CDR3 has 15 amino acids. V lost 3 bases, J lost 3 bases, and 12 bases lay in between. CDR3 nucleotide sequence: TGTGCCAGCAGCTTCCATGACAGGCCCAATCAGCCCCAGCATTTT. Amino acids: CASSFHDRPNQPQHF.

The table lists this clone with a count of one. CDR3 DNA sequence: TGTGCCTGGAGTGTACTGCAGGGTCGCGACGAGCAGTACTTC. It specifies CAWSVLQGRDEQYF. J is TRBJ2-7 and V is TRBV30, with D tentatively TRBD1 (5 bases). Trimming cost V 0 bases and J 5 bases, with 14 bases left between them. CDR1 and CDR2 from the germline V gene are GTSNPN and SVGIG (reference sequence). The CDR3 is 14 residues long. The variable domain in full, with the rest retrieved from reference TRBV30 and TRBJ2-7, is SQTIHQWPATLVQPVGSPLSLECTVEGTSNPNLYWYRQAAGRGLQLLFYSVGIGQISSEVPQNLSASRPQDRQFILSSKKLLLSDSGFYLCAWSVLQGRDEQYFGPGTRLTVT.

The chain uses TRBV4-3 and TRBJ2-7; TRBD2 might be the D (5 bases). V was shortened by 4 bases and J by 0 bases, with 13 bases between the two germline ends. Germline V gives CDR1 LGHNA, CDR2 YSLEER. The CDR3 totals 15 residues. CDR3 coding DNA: TGCGCCAGCAGCCGCAGACTGGGGAGCTCCTACGAGCAGTACTTC. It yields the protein CASSRRLGSSYEQYF.

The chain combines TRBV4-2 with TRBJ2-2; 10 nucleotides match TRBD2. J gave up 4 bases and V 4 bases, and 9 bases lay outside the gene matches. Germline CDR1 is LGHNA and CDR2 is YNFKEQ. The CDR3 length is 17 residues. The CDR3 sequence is CASSRRRLAGSTGELFF. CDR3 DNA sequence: TGTGCCAGCAGCCGCCGCAGACTAGCGGGCAGCACCGGGGAGCTGTTTTTT.

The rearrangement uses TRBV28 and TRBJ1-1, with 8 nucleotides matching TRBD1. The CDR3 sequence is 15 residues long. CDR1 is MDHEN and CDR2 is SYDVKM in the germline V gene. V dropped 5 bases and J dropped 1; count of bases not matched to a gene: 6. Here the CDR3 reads CASSRPGQGNTEAFF. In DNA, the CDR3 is TGTGCCAGCAGTCGACCCGGACAGGGGAACACTGAAGCTTTCTTT.

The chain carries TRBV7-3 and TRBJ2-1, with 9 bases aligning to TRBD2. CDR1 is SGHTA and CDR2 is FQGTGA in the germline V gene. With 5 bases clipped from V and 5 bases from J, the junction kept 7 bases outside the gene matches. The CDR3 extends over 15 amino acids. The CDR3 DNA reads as TGTGCCAGCAGCAGAGCGGGAGGAGGGAACAATGAGCAGTTCTTC. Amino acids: CASSRAGGGNNEQFF.

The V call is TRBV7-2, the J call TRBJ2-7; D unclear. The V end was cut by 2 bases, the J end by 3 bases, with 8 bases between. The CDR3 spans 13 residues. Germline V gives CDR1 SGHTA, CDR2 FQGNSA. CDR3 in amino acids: CASSLMSHYEQYF. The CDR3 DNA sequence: TGTGCCAGCAGCTTAATGAGCCACTACGAGCAGTACTTC.

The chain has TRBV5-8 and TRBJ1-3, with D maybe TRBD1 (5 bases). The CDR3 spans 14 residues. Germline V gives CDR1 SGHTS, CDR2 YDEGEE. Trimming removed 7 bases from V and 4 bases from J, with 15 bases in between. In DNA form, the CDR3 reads TGTGCCAGCCGTCCGGGGGGATCAGGAAACACCATATATTTT. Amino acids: CASRPGGSGNTIYF.